These 5 T cell receptor beta chains were sequenced from one sample in a study of cytomegalovirus exposure and HLA in healthy donors. The study ran its PCR with 60 Vbeta and 13 Jbeta primers. Sequenced by immunoSEQ multiplex PCR; TCRdb stores in-frame clones only, minus some. This table has over 150,000 clones, around 75% appearing once. The sequenced sample consisted of PBMCs. The receptor set was obtained from a woman in her 30s in good health and CMV-seropositive.

This clone came up a few times. The same CDR3 is also encoded by other DNA sequences in this sample. The chain uses TRBV6-6 and TRBJ1-6; D may be TRBD1 (5 bases). The CDR3 consists of 13 residues. V was pared by 6 bases and J by 6 bases, with 9 bases between. Per the germline V gene, CDR1 is MNHNY and CDR2 is SVGAGI (reference sequence). DNA of the CDR3: TGTGCCAGCAGGCAGGGAAGTAATTCACCCCTCCACTTT. Translated, it gives CASRQGSNSPLHF.

The sample holds a few counts of this clone. The chain employs TRBV7-9 and TRBJ1-4; D is undetermined. This CDR3 contains 16 residues. V was cut by 2 bases and J by 5 bases, with 15 bases left in between. Germline V lookup: CDR1 SEHNR, CDR2 FQNEAQ (reference sequence). The CDR3, as DNA: TGTGCCAGCAGCTTAAACACAGCAGCCACCAATGAAAAACTGTTTTTT. The encoded protein is CASSLNTAATNEKLFF. Together with reference TRBV7-9 and TRBJ1-4, the CDR3 gives the full variable domain: DTGVSQNPRHKITKRGQNVTFRCDPISEHNRLYWYRQTLGQGPEFLTYFQNEAQLEKSRLLSDRFSAERPKGSFSTLEIQRTEQGDSAMYLCASSLNTAATNEKLFFGSGTQLSVL.

In its sample, this clone was seen once. The rearrangement uses TRBV27 and TRBJ2-2; 14 bases map to TRBD2. The germline V gene encodes CDR1 MNHEY and CDR2 SMNVEV (reference sequence). The CDR3 loop spans 16 amino acids. The V segment lost 6 bases and the J segment 4 bases; nucleotides outside the gene matches: 4. The CDR3: CASRAGLAGVTGELFF. For the CDR3, the DNA is TGTGCCAGCAGAGCGGGACTAGCGGGAGTCACCGGGGAGCTGTTTTTT.

V and J are TRBV6-6 and TRBJ1-2; 7 bases are shared with TRBD1. The CDR3 length is 13 residues. V shed 7 bases and J 8 bases; nucleotides not matched to a gene: 10. Germline CDR1 reads MNHNY; CDR2 reads SVGAGI (reference sequence). In nucleotides, the CDR3 is TGTGCCAGCACCCCAGGGGGATTTGTCGGCTACACCTTC. Amino acid sequence: CASTPGGFVGYTF.

This chain connects TRBV5-1 to TRBJ2-7; 16 bases map to TRBD2. The germline V gene encodes CDR1 SGHRS and CDR2 YFSETQ. The CDR3 covers 19 residues. Germline trimming cut 2 bases from V and 2 bases from J; bases unmatched to any gene: 10. The CDR3 here is CASSFGASGLAGGAYEQYF. CDR3 sequence (DNA): TGCGCCAGCAGCTTCGGGGCCTCGGGACTAGCGGGAGGGGCCTACGAGCAGTACTTC.